The sequence of this T cell receptor beta chain was determined in a study of glioma-infiltrating T cells after dendritic cell vaccination. Study at large: Autologous tumor lysate-pulsed dendritic cell vaccination was given between 2003 and 2012.

This CDR3 is 15 amino acids long. CDR1 is MGHRA and CDR2 is YSYEKL in the germline V gene. Between the trimmed V and J ends, which lost 2 bases and 7 bases, there was a span of 17 bases. The time point is: after dendritic cell vaccination, including at tumor progression/relapse. No glioblastoma patient carried an isocitrate dehydrogenase mutation. Input was around 2.1 ug genomic DNA, or all available if less. Amplification used 60 V beta primers and 13 J beta primers. Only in-frame clones appear in the TCRdb table, and some are missing; sequencing was by immunoSEQ multiplex PCR. The sample includes roughly 60,000 clones, about four fifths of them seen just once.

This TCR derives from a human donor with glioblastoma. The chain employs TRBV4-1 and TRBJ1-2, with D uncertain. The material was blood, obtained after dendritic cell vaccination. The CDR3 region is CASSQPKRLVGGYTF. CDR3 bases: TGCGCCAGCAGCCAACCCAAGCGGCTCGTTGGTGGCTACACCTTC.